The clone carrying this TCR beta chain was observed a handful of times. The germline gives CDR1 SQVTM, CDR2 ANQGSEA. The V gene end was trimmed by 2 bases and the J gene end by 3 bases; junction bases not matched to a gene: 5. The CDR3 is 14 residues long. The source of the sample is a study of blood T cells in healthy people across ages. Then a second PCR, running roughly 6 to 11 cycles, was carried out with a sample-barcoded 5' primer and a J-beta primer mix. TCRdb fed the 5' RACE reads into MiXCR, producing one record per CDR3 protein. The sample records about 1.7 million distinct CDR3 sequences, roughly 30% being singletons.

The sample consisted of blood. The source is a woman under 40 in good health. The J gene is TRBJ2-7, the V gene TRBV29-1; TRBD1 matches 9 bases. The CDR3 DNA reads as TGCAGCGTTGAAAATCAGGACAGGGGCTACGAGCAGTACTTC. Its protein product is CSVENQDRGYEQYF.